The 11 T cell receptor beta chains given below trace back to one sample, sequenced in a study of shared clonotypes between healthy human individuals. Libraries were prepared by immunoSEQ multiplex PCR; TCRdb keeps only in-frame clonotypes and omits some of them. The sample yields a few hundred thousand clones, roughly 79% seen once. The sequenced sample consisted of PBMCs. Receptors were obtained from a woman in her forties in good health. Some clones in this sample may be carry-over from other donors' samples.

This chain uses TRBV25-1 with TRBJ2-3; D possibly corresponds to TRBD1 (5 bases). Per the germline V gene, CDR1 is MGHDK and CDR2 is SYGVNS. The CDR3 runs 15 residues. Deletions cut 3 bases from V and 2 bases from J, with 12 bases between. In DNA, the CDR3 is TGTGCCAGCAGTGACCAGGGCACCTTCACAGATACGCAGTATTTT. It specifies CASSDQGTFTDTQYF. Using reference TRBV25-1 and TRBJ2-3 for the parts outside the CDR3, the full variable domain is EADIYQTPRYLVIGTGKKITLECSQTMGHDKMYWYQQDPGMELHLIHYSYGVNSTEKGDLSSESTVSRIRTEHFPLTLESARPSHTSQYLCASSDQGTFTDTQYFGPGTRLTVL.

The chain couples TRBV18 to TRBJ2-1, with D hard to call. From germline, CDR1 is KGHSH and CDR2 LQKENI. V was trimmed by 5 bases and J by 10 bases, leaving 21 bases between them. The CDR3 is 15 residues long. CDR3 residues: CASSSGLFLGMEQFF. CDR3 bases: TGTGCCAGCTCATCGGGCCTCTTCCTGGGCATGGAGCAGTTCTTC.

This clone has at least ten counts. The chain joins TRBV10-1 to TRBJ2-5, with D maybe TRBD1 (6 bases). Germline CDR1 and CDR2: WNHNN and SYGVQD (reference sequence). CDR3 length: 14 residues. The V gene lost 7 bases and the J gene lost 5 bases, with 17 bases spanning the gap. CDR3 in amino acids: CASIPHRAGETQYF. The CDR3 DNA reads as TGCGCCAGCATTCCCCACAGGGCCGGGGAGACCCAGTACTTC.

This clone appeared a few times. CDR3 in amino acids: CASTTTSGRGEQYF. The CDR3 DNA reads TGTGCCAGCACCACCACTAGCGGCCGAGGGGAGCAGTACTTC. The rearrangement uses TRBV28 and TRBJ2-7; 8 bases match TRBD2. The V gene end was trimmed by 7 bases and the J gene end by 7 bases; junction bases not matched to a gene: 12. This CDR3 spans 14 amino acids. Germline V lookup: CDR1 MDHEN, CDR2 SYDVKM.

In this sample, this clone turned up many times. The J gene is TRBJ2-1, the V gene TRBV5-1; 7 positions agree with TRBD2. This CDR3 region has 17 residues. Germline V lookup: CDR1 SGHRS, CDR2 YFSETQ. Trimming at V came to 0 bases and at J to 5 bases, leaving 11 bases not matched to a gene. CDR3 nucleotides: TGCGCCAGCAGCTTGGCTCCGGGAGGCCCCTCGAACAATGAGCAGTTCTTC. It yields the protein CASSLAPGGPSNNEQFF.

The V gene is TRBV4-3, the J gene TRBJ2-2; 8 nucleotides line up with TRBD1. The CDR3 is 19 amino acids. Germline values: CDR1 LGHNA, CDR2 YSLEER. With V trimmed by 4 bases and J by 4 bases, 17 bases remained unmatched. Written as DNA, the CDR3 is TGCGCCAGCAGCCCTAAAGCCCCTTCCAGGGGGCGATTCACCGGGGAGCTGTTTTTT. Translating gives CASSPKAPSRGRFTGELFF.

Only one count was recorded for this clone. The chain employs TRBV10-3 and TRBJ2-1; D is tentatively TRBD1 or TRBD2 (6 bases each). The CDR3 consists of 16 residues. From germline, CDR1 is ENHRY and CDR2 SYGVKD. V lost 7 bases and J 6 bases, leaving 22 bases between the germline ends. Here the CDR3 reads CAITERAGVPPNEQFF. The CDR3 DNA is TGTGCCATCACCGAGCGGGCAGGGGTCCCCCCCAATGAGCAGTTCTTC.

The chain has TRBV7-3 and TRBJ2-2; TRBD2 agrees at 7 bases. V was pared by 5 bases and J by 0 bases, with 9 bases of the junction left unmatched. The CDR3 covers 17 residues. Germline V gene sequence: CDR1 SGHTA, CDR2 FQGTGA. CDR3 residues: CASSPSLAEANTGELFF. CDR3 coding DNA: TGTGCCAGCAGCCCGTCGCTAGCGGAGGCGAACACCGGGGAGCTGTTTTTT. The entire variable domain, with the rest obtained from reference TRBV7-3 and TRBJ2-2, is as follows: GAGVSQTPSNKVTEKGKYVELRCDPISGHTALYWYRQSLGQGPEFLIYFQGTGAADDSGLPNDRFFAVRPEGSVSTLKIQRTERGDSAVYLCASSPSLAEANTGELFFGEGSRLTVL.

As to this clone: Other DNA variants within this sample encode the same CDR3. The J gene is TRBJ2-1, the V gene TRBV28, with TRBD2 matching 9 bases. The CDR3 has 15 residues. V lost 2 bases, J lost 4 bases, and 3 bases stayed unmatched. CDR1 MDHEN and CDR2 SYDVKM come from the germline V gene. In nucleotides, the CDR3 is TGTGCCAGCAGTTTAGTAGCGGGAGTATACAATGAGCAGTTCTTC. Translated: CASSLVAGVYNEQFF.

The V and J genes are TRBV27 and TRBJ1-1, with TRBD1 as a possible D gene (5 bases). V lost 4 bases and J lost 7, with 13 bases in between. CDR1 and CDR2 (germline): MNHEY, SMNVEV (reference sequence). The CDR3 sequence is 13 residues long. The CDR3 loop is CASSSYPDSEAFF. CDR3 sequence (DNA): TGTGCCAGCAGTTCCTACCCAGACAGTGAAGCTTTCTTT.

The CDR3 loop is CASRSTSTGELFF. The CDR3 nucleotides read TGTGCCAGCAGGTCCACTTCCACCGGGGAGCTGTTTTTT. The chain carries TRBV27 and TRBJ2-2, with D unresolved. CDR1 is MNHEY, CDR2 SMNVEV, per germline (reference sequence). Trimming left V 6 bases short and J 4 bases short, with 9 bases between. The length of the CDR3 is 13 residues.